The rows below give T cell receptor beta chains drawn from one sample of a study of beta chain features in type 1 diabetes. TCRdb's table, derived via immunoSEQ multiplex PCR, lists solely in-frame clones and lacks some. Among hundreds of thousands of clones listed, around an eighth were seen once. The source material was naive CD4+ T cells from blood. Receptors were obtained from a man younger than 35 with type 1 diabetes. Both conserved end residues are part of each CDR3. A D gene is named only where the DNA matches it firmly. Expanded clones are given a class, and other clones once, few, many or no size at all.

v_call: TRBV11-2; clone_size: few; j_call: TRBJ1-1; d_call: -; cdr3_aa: CASKNGRMNTEAFF; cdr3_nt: TGTGCCAGCAAGAACGGGCGGATGAACACTGAAGCTTTCTTT
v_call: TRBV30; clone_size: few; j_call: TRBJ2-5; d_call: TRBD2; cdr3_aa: CAWSGLLAGGAQYF; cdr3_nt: TGTGCCTGGAGTGGATTACTAGCGGGGGGTGCCCAGTACTTC
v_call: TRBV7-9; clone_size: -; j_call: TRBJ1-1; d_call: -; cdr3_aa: CASSLEQGNTEAFF; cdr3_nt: TGTGCCAGCAGCTTAGAACAGGGGAACACTGAAGCTTTCTTT
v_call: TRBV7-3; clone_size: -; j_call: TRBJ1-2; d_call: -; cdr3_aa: CASSVVAGSHGYTF; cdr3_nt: TGTGCCAGCAGCGTCGTAGCGGGGAGCCATGGCTACACCTTC
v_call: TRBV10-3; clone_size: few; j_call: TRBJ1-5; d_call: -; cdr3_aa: CAIRSGLGNQPQHF; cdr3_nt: TGTGCCATCAGGTCCGGGTTGGGCAATCAGCCCCAGCATTTT
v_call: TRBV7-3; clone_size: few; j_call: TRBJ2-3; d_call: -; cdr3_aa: CASSLDRRTDTQYF; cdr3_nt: TGTGCCAGCAGCCTCGACAGGCGGACAGATACGCAGTATTTT
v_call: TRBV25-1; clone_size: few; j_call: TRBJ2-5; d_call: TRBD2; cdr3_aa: CASSSTSGAQETQYF; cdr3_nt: TGTGCCAGCAGTTCGACTAGCGGAGCTCAAGAGACCCAGTACTTC
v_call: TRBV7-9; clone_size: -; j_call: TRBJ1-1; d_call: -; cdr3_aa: CASGSNTEAFF; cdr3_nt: TGTGCCAGCGGCTCGAACACTGAAGCTTTCTTT
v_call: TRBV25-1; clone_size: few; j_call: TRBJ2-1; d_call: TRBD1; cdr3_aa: CASSNQLQGHEQFF; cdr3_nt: TGTGCCAGCAGTAATCAGTTACAGGGGCATGAGCAGTTCTTC
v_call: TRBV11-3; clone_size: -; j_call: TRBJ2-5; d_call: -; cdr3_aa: CASSLTNEETQYF; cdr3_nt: TGTGCCAGCAGCTTAACCAACGAGGAGACCCAGTACTTC
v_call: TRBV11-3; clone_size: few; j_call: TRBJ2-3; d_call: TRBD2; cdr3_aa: CASSLGTSGIGDTQYF; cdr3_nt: TGTGCCAGCAGCTTAGGGACTAGCGGGATCGGAGATACGCAGTATTTT
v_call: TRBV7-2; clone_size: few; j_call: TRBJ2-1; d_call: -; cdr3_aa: CASSLRNEQFF; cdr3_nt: TGTGCCAGCAGCCTGAGGAATGAGCAGTTCTTC
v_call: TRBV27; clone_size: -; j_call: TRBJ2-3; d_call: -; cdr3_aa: CASRDFSADTQYF; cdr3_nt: TGTGCCAGCAGGGACTTCTCGGCAGATACGCAGTATTTT
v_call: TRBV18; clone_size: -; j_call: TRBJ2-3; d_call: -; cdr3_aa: CASSPGLLSSSGTDTQYF; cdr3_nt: TGTGCCAGCTCACCAGGCCTCCTCAGCAGCAGTGGCACAGATACGCAGTATTTT
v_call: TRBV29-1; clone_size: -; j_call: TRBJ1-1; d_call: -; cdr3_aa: CSALGRVGTEAFF; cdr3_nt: TGCAGCGCTCTGGGGCGAGTGGGCACTGAAGCTTTCTTT
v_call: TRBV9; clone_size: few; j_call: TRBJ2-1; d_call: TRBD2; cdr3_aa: CASSARSGRVSYNEQFF; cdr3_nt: TGTGCCAGCAGCGCCCGTAGCGGGAGGGTCTCCTACAATGAGCAGTTCTTC
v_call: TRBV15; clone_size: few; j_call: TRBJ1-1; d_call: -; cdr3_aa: CATANRDTEAFF; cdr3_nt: TGTGCCACCGCAAATCGGGACACTGAAGCTTTCTTT
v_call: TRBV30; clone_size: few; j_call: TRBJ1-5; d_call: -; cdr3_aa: CAWRPSPGNQPQHF; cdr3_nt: TGTGCCTGGAGGCCCTCGCCGGGGAATCAGCCCCAGCATTTT
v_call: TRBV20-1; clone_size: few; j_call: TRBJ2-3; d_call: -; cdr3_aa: CSALNTDTQYF; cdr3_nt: TGCAGTGCTCTGAACACAGATACGCAGTATTTT
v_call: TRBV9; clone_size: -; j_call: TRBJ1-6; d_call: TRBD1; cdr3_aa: CASSVEGAYNSPLHF; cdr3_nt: TGTGCCAGCAGCGTAGAGGGGGCTTATAATTCACCCCTCCACTTT
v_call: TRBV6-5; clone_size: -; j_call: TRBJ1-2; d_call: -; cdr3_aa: CASSYNSQDYGYTF; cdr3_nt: TGTGCCAGCAGTTATAACAGTCAAGACTATGGCTACACCTTC
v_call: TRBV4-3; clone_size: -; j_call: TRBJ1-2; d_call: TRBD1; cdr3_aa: CASSRGTGSDYGYTF; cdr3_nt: TGCGCCAGCAGCCGAGGGACAGGGTCAGACTATGGCTACACCTTC
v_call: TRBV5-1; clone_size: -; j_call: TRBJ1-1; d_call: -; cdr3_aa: CASSPDGNTEAFF; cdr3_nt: TGCGCCAGCAGCCCAGACGGGAACACTGAAGCTTTCTTT
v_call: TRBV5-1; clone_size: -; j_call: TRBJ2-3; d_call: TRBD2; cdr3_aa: CASSLARGLATDTQYF; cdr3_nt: TGCGCCAGCAGCTTGGCCCGAGGACTAGCCACAGATACGCAGTATTTT
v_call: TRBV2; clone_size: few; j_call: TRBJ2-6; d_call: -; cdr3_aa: CASRRRSGANVLTF; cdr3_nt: TGTGCCAGCCGGCGGAGGTCTGGGGCCAACGTCCTGACTTTC
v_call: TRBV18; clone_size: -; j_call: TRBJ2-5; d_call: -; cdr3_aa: CASSPSDGETQYF; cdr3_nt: TGTGCCAGCTCACCATCGGACGGAGAGACCCAGTACTTC
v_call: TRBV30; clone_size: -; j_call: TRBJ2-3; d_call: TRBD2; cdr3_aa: CAWALSGTSTDTQYF; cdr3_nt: TGTGCCTGGGCCCTTAGCGGGACGAGCACAGATACGCAGTATTTT
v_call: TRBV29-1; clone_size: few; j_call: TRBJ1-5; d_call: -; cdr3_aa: CSVWGGQLNQPQHF; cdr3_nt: TGCAGCGTGTGGGGCGGACAGTTAAATCAGCCCCAGCATTTT
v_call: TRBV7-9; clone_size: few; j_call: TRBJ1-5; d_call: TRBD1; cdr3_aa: CASSLTGANQPQHF; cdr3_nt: TGTGCCAGCAGCTTGACAGGGGCGAATCAGCCCCAGCATTTT
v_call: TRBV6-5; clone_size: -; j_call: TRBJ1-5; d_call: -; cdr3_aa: CASSKTAGNQPQHF; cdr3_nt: TGTGCCAGCAGTAAGACAGCCGGCAATCAGCCCCAGCATTTT
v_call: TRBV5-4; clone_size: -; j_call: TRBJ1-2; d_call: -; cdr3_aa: CASSSPGYGYTF; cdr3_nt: TGTGCCAGCAGCTCCCCTGGCTATGGCTACACCTTC
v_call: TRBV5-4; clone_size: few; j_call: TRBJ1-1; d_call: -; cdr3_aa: CASSWGHPNTEAFF; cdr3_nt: TGTGCCAGCAGCTGGGGACACCCGAACACTGAAGCTTTCTTT
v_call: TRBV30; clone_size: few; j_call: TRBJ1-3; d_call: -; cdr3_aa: CAWSPQAVAGNTIYF; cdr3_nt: TGTGCCTGGAGTCCTCAGGCAGTTGCTGGAAACACCATATATTTT
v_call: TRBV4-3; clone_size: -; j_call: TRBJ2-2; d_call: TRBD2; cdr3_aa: CASSPSRAGGPRELFF; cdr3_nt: TGCGCCAGCAGCCCATCCAGGGCGGGGGGGCCGCGGGAGCTGTTTTTT
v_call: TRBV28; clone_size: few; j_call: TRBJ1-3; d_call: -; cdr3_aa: CASSPPGVAGAGNTIYF; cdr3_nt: TGTGCCAGCAGTCCCCCTGGGGTAGCAGGAGCTGGAAACACCATATATTTT
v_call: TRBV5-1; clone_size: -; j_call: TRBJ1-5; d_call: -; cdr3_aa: CASSLSPRESNQPQHF; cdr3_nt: TGCGCCAGCAGCTTGAGTCCCCGGGAAAGCAATCAGCCCCAGCATTTT
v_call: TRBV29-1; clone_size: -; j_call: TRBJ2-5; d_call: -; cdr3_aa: CSVEGGGPGETQYF; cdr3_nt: TGCAGCGTTGAAGGCGGGGGCCCGGGGGAGACCCAGTACTTC
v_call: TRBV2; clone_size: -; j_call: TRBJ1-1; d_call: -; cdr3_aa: CASSEPGRETEAFF; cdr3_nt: TGTGCCAGCAGTGAACCCGGGCGGGAGACTGAAGCTTTCTTT
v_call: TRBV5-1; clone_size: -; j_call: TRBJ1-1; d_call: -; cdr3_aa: CASSLRQNTEAFF; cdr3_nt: TGCGCCAGCAGCTTGCGACAGAACACTGAAGCTTTCTTT
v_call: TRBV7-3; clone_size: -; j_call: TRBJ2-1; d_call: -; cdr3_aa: CASSLLGGPYNEQFF; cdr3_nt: TGTGCCAGCAGCTTATTGGGCGGGCCCTACAATGAGCAGTTCTTC
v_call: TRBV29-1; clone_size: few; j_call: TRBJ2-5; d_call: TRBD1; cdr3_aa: CSVATGGEETQYF; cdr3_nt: TGCAGCGTTGCCACAGGGGGCGAAGAGACCCAGTACTTC
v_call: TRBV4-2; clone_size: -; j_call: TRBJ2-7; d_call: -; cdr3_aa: CASSQDARGVSSYEQYF; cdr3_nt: TGTGCCAGCAGCCAAGATGCTCGGGGCGTAAGCTCCTACGAGCAGTACTTC
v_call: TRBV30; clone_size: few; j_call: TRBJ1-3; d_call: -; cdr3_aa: CAWSVAEKNTIYF; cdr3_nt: TGTGCCTGGAGTGTGGCCGAGAAAAACACCATATATTTT
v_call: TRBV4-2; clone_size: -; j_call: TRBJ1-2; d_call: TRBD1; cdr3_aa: CASSRPGTGKGGYTF; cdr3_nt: TGTGCCAGCAGCCGCCCCGGGACAGGGAAGGGTGGCTACACCTTC
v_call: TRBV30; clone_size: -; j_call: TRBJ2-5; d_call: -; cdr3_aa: CAWSEKTQYF; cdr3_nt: TGTGCCTGGTCCGAGAAGACCCAGTACTTC
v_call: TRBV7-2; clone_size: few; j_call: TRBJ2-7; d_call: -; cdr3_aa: CASSRGAMSEQYF; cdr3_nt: TGTGCCAGCAGCCGGGGGGCTATGAGCGAGCAGTACTTC
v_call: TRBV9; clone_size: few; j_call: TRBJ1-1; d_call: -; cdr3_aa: CASSVEGTRNTEAFF; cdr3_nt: TGTGCCAGCAGCGTAGAGGGGACAAGGAACACTGAAGCTTTCTTT
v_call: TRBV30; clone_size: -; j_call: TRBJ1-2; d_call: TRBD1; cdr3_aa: CAWEPGQGDYGYTF; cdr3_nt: TGTGCCTGGGAACCGGGACAGGGCGATTATGGCTACACCTTC
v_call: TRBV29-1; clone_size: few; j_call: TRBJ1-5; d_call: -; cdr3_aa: CSVEEGAGGQPQHF; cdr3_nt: TGCAGCGTTGAAGAGGGGGCGGGCGGACAGCCCCAGCATTTT
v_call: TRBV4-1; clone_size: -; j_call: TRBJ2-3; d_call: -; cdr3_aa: CASSQGYTRADTQYF; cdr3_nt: TGCGCCAGCAGCCAAGGATACACCAGGGCAGATACGCAGTATTTT